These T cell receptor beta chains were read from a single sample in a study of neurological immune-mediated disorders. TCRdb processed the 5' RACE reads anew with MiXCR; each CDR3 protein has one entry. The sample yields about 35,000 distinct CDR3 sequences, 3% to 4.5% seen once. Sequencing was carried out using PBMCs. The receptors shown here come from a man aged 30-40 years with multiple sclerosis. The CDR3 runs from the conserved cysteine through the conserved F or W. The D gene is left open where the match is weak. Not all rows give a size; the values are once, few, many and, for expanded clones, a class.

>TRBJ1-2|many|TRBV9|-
TGTGCCAGCAGCAAGCGGTCGTATGGCTACACCTTC
CASSKRSYGYTF
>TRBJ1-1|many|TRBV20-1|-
TGCAGTGCTAGTAGGTCAGTCCGGGTTTTCGCTGAAGCTTTCTTT
CSASRSVRVFAEAFF
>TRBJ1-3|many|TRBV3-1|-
TGTGCCAGCAGCCGCTGGACGGACGGAAACACCATATATTTT
CASSRWTDGNTIYF
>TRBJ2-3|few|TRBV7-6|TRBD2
TGTGCCAGCAGCTTAAACTCAGCGGGGAGCACAGATACGCAGTATTTT
CASSLNSAGSTDTQYF
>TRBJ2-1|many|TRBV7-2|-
TGTGCCAGCAGTAGCCGGGAGAGACGACAGTTCTTC
CASSSRERRQFF
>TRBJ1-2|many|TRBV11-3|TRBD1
TGTGCCAGCAGCTGGGACAGCCTCTATGGCTACACCTTC
CASSWDSLYGYTF
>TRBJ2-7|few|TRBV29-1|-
TGCAGCGCCCGACCGGGGCAGACGTCCTACGAGCAGTACTTC
CSARPGQTSYEQYF
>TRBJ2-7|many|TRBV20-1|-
TGCAGTGCTAGAGTTCAGGGCCGGAGGGAGCAGTACTTC
CSARVQGRREQYF
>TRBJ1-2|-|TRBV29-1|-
TGCAGCGTTGAAAAAGGACAGAGCATAGACTATGGCTACACCTTC
CSVEKGQSIDYGYTF
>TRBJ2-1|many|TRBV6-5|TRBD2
TGTGCCAGCACCTCAGCTGGGAGGGATCAGTTCTTC
CASTSAGRDQFF
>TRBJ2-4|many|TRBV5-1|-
TGCGCCAGCAGTAGTAGGGGTTATAACATTCAGTACTTC
CASSSRGYNIQYF
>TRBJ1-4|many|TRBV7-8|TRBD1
TGTGCCAGCAGCCAGGCCGGGACAGGGGGCGAAAAACTGTTTTTT
CASSQAGTGGEKLFF
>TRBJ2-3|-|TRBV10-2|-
TGCGCCAGCAAGGGGCGCGCTAGCACAGATACGCAGTATTTT
CASKGRASTDTQYF
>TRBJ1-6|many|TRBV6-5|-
TGTGCCAGCACCGTGGGGCTGGGTTCACCCCTCCACTTT
CASTVGLGSPLHF
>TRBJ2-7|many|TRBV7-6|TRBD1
TGTGCCAGCAGCCCCGGGACAGACCTCTCCTACGAGCAGTACTTC
CASSPGTDLSYEQYF
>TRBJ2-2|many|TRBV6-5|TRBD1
TGTGCCAGCAGAAACAGGGGGCTAGGCACCGGGGAGCTGTTTTTT
CASRNRGLGTGELFF
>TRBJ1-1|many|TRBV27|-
TGTGCCAGCAGTTCACAGGGCCGCACTGAAGCTTTCTTT
CASSSQGRTEAFF
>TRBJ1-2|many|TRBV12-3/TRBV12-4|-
TGTGCCAGCAGCCTCCGCCAGGAGAGCTACACCTTC
CASSLRQESYTF
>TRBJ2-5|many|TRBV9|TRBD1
TGTGCCAGCAGCGTTTGGACAGGGGACCAAGAGACCCAGTACTTC
CASSVWTGDQETQYF
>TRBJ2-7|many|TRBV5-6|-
TGTGCCAGCAGCTTGGACACCTACGAGCAGTACTTC
CASSLDTYEQYF
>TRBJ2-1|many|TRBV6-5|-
TGTGCCACCCTCGGCAGGCACTCCAATGAGCAGTTCTTC
CATLGRHSNEQFF
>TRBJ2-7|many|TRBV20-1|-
TGCAGTGCTAGTTGGTCCACCTCCTACGAGCAGTACTTC
CSASWSTSYEQYF
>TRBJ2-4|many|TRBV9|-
TGTGCCAGCAGCCAGGGTTTGGGCAAAAACATTCAGTACTTC
CASSQGLGKNIQYF
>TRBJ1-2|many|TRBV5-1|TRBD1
TGCGCCAGCAGGGAGGGGGCGGATGGCTACACCTTC
CASREGADGYTF
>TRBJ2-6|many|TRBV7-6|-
TGTGCCAGCAGCTTAAACTCTGGGGCCAACGTCCTGACTTTC
CASSLNSGANVLTF
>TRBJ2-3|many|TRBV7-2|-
TGTGCCAGCAGCTTAGCCGGAGAAGATACGCAGTATTTT
CASSLAGEDTQYF
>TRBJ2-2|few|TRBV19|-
TGTGCCAGTAGTATATCCGGGGCCACCGGGGAGCTGTTTTTT
CASSISGATGELFF
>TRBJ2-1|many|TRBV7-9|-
TGTGCCAGCAGCTTAGATTCGGGGTCAAGTGAGCAGTTCTTC
CASSLDSGSSEQFF
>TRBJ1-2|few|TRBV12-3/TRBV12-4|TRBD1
TGTGCCAGCAGGAAAATACAGGGGAGCGCCACCTTC
CASRKIQGSATF
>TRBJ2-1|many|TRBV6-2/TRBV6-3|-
TGTGCCAGCAGTTACATTTTGACCGGAGATGAGCAGTTCTTC
CASSYILTGDEQFF
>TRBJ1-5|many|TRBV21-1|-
TGTGCCAGCTCCGTCGGACAGGGTTTTTTTCAGCCCCAGCATTTT
CASSVGQGFFQPQHF
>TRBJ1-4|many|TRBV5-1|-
TGCGCCAGCAGACCAGACAGTGGGGGTGCAACTAATGAAAAACTGTTTTTT
CASRPDSGGATNEKLFF
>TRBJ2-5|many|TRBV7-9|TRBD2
TGTGCCAGCGGCGGTAGCGGGGGTTTCCAAGAGACCCAGTACTTC
CASGGSGGFQETQYF
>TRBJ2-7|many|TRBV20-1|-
TGCAGTGCTAGAGGACCCCCACGGGGCTTAACCTACGAGCAGTACTTC
CSARGPPRGLTYEQYF
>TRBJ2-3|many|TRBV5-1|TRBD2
TGCGCCAGCACCTCGCGGGGGGAAACAGATACGCAGTATTTT
CASTSRGETDTQYF
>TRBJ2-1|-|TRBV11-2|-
TGTGCCAGCAGCTTAAAGGGTTCGGGGGCAGGGGAGTTCTTC
CASSLKGSGAGEFF
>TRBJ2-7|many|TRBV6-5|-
TGTGCCAGCAGGCCCCAAACACGAGGGGAGCAGTACTTC
CASRPQTRGEQYF
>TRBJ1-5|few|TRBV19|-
TGTGCCAGTAGTATGCTGTCTCCCACAGATAGCAATCAGCCCCAGCATTTT
CASSMLSPTDSNQPQHF
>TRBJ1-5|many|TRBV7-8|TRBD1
TGTGCCAGCAGCTTACAAACAGGGGCGTCGGTCTCGCCCCAGCATTTT
CASSLQTGASVSPQHF
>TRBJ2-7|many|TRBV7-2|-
TGTGCCAGCAGCCAAAGAGGGGGTCGCCACGGCGAGCAGTACTTC
CASSQRGGRHGEQYF
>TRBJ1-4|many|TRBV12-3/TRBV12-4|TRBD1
TGTGCCAGCAGCCAACAGGGGATAAGGGAAAAACTGTTTTTT
CASSQQGIREKLFF
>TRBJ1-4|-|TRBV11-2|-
TGTGCCAGCAGCTTAAGAGGGGGTGAAAAACTGTTTTTT
CASSLRGGEKLFF